This T cell receptor (beta chain) was documented in a study of Graves' ophthalmopathy and Graves' hyperthyroidism. About the study: Stable hyperthyroid donors showed no ophthalmopathy during 18 months follow-up.

The CDR3 extends over 16 amino acids. Germline V gives CDR1 LNHDA, CDR2 SQIVND (reference sequence). J lost 1 base, V lost 4 bases, and 5 bases had no gene match. Using RNA transcripts, the TCR beta CDR3 regions were amplified. An initial RT-PCR round employing HTBI primers preceded a second-round multiplex PCR. TCRdb independently ran MiXCR on the multiplex PCR reads; one entry per CDR3 protein. The profile covers over a million distinct CDR3 sequences, with around a third appearing a single time and around 10% taken by the ten largest. Broader study findings: Detected in blood as well were most expanded thyroid clonotypes with frequency above 0.001.

The study excluded patients with other autoimmune diseases, uncontrolled infections, pregnancy or lactation. This clonotype showed up many times. Antigen unknown. Sequencing used peripheral blood or thyroid tissue (not recorded which). The J gene is TRBJ2-2, the V gene TRBV19; 8 bases agree with TRBD2. The TCR comes from an adult man with Graves' hyperthyroidism. The CDR3 loop reads CASSTPGLVNTGELFF. Written as DNA, the CDR3 is TGTGCCAGTAGTACGCCGGGACTAGTGAACACCGGGGAGCTGTTTTTT.